Shown below are 19 T cell receptor beta chains from a single sample sequenced in a study of CD8+CD57+ T cells in acquired aplastic anemia (dated by TCRdb to 2017 to 2018). Flow cytometry had shown CD8+CD57+ cell expansion in the patients selected for sequencing. Sequencing was carried out with an Illumina HiSeq 2000. TCR beta VDJ combination and CDR3 sequence profiling used genomic DNA as the template. In-frame beta chains were kept once TCRdb had trimmed the public reads at Q25 with fastp and called clones with MiXCR. For every CDR3 protein sequence, its rows merge into one entry that carries the most common genes and DNA. The sample contains about 180,000 distinct CDR3 sequences, approximately 48% of them found a single time. Roughly 1.8% of the sample rests with the top ten. The sequencing sample was made of sorted CD4+, CD8+, or CD8+CD57+ T cells (not recorded which) from PBMCs. The receptors shown here come from a human donor with aplastic anemia.

This clonotype was observed at least ten times. The chain uses TRBV15 and TRBJ2-3; 15 positions agree with TRBD2. CDR3 length equals 16 residues. Germline CDR1 and CDR2: LNHNV and YYDKDF (reference sequence). With V trimmed by 1 base and J by 4 bases, 0 bases remained unmatched. The CDR3 coding sequence is TGTGCCACCAGCAGAGGGACTAGCGGGGGGGCAGATACGCAGTATTTT. Amino acid sequence: CATSRGTSGGADTQYF.

The table lists this clonotype with many counts. This chain joins TRBV19 and TRBJ1-5; D is unresolved. Trimming took off 1 base at V and 4 bases at J, with 14 bases between the two ends. The germline gives CDR1 LNHDA, CDR2 SQIVND (reference sequence). The CDR3 loop spans 16 amino acids. CDR3 sequence reads: CASSIGGRVRNQPQHF. Here the CDR3 DNA reads TGTGCCAGTAGTATAGGAGGACGGGTTCGTAATCAGCCCCAGCATTTT.

The chain is built from TRBV15 and TRBJ1-4; weak D call: TRBD1 (5 bases). Trimming stripped 3 bases from V and 3 bases from J, with 8 bases between. The CDR3 consists of 14 residues. Germline CDR1 reads LNHNV; CDR2 reads YYDKDF (reference sequence). The CDR3 spells CATSRGRSNEKLFF. The CDR3, as DNA: TGTGCCACCAGCAGGGGACGTTCTAATGAAAAACTGTTTTTT. Combining the CDR3 with reference TRBV15 and TRBJ1-4 gives the whole variable domain DAMVIQNPRYQVTQFGKPVTLSCSQTLNHNVMYWYQQKSSQAPKLLFHYYDKDFNNEADTPDNFQSRRPNTSFCFLDIRSPGLGDTAMYLCATSRGRSNEKLFFGSGTQLSVL.

The chain is built from TRBV19 and TRBJ2-7; 8 bases line up with TRBD1. Trimming at V came to 4 bases and at J to 3 bases, leaving 8 bases not matched to a gene. The germline gives CDR1 LNHDA, CDR2 SQIVND (reference sequence). The CDR3 sequence is 15 residues long. CDR3 DNA sequence: TGTGCCAGTAGTAGCATTCACGACAGGGGCTACGAGCAGTACTTC. It specifies CASSSIHDRGYEQYF.

This clonotype was seen at least ten times. CDR3 DNA sequence: TGTGCCAGCAGTCGACAGGGAGCCCCCGGGGAGCTGTTTTTT. Translation gives CASSRQGAPGELFF. The chain carries TRBV6-5 and TRBJ2-2; the match to TRBD1 covers 7 bases. Losses at the gene ends were 5 bases for V and 6 bases for J; bases not matched to a gene: 6. Per the germline V gene, CDR1 is MNHEY and CDR2 is SVGAGI. The CDR3 is 14 amino acids.

This clonotype was detected ten times or more. This chain joins TRBV20-1 and TRBJ2-7; D perhaps matches TRBD2 (6 bases). CDR1 and CDR2 (germline): DFQATT, SNEGSKA (reference sequence). The CDR3 totals 11 residues. With 5 bases removed from V and 6 bases from J, the gap between germline ends came to 11 bases. Here the CDR3 reads CSAGGGPEQYF. The CDR3 DNA reads TGCAGTGCTGGGGGAGGCCCCGAGCAGTACTTC.

This clonotype has ten or more counts. The rearrangement uses TRBV11-2 and TRBJ2-3; 7 bases line up with TRBD2. CDR3 size: 16 residues. V trimming: 5 bases; J trimming: 0 bases; junction bases outside the gene matches: 8. Germline V lookup: CDR1 SGHAT, CDR2 FQNNGV. CDR3 DNA sequence: TGTGCCAGCAGCCCCACCAGCGGGGAAAGCACAGATACGCAGTATTTT. It encodes CASSPTSGESTDTQYF.

This clonotype was seen many times. This chain uses TRBV5-6 with TRBJ2-2; TRBD2 matches 7 bases. The germline V gene encodes CDR1 SGHDT and CDR2 YYEEEE. Trimming took 4 bases from V and 6 from J; bases not matched to a gene: 12. The CDR3 contains 16 residues. The chain's CDR3 is CASSRDLAVGAGELFF. For the CDR3, the DNA is TGTGCCAGCAGCCGGGACCTAGCGGTAGGGGCCGGGGAGCTGTTTTTT. Full variable domain (remainder filled in from reference TRBV5-6 and TRBJ2-2): DAGVTQSPTHLIKTRGQQVTLRCSPKSGHDTVSWYQQALGQGPQFIFQYYEEEERQRGNFPDRFSGHQFPNYSSELNVNALLLGDSALYLCASSRDLAVGAGELFFGEGSRLTVL.

Many counts were recorded for this clonotype. The chain recombines TRBV3-1 with TRBJ1-2; D is uncertain. V was shortened by 1 base and J by 6 bases, with 9 bases between the two germline ends. The CDR3 runs to 13 residues. The V gene's germline CDR1 is LGHDT and CDR2 YNNKEL (reference sequence). As DNA, the CDR3 is TGTGCCAGCAGCCAAGCACAGATAGATGGCTACACCTTC. It codes for CASSQAQIDGYTF.

The CDR3: CSVETGDSGNTIYF. The CDR3 DNA is TGCAGCGTTGAAACAGGGGACTCTGGAAACACCATATATTTT. This chain joins TRBV29-1 and TRBJ1-3; 7 nucleotides line up with TRBD1. CDR1 and CDR2 from the germline V gene are SQVTM and ANQGSEA. This CDR3 contains 14 residues. The ends lost 2 bases at V and 0 bases at J; junction bases unmatched: 1.

This clonotype was seen many times. The genes are TRBV3-1 and TRBJ2-2, with D possibly matching TRBD2 (6 bases). This CDR3 has 15 residues. Looked up from germline, CDR1 is LGHDT and CDR2 is YNNKEL (reference sequence). V shed 4 bases and J shed 2 bases, with 11 bases lying between them. This chain's CDR3 is CASSPLSGNTGELFF. The CDR3 DNA is TGTGCCAGCAGCCCCCTTAGCGGAAACACCGGGGAGCTGTTTTTT.

The count of this clonotype is one. The chain combines TRBV2 with TRBJ2-1; 8 nucleotides agree with TRBD2. V shed 6 bases, J shed 5 bases, and the junction held 3 bases outside the gene matches. This CDR3 has 13 amino acids. Germline V gene sequence: CDR1 SNHLY, CDR2 FYNNEI. CDR3 sequence: CASSTGGDNEQFF. CDR3 DNA: TGTGCCAGCAGCACGGGGGGGGACAATGAGCAGTTCTTC.

The chain links TRBV20-1 to TRBJ1-1, with TRBD1 identical over 8 bases. The CDR3 extends over 11 amino acids. V lost 5 bases to trimming and J lost 11 bases; unmatched junction nucleotides: 7. Germline CDR1 DFQATT, CDR2 SNEGSKA (reference sequence). The CDR3 DNA sequence: TGCAGTGCTTTCAGGACAGGGAAGGCTTTCTTT. It codes for CSAFRTGKAFF.

V and J are TRBV4-2 and TRBJ1-2, with 9 bases identical to TRBD1. The germline V gene encodes CDR1 LGHNA and CDR2 YNFKEQ. Trimming at V came to 4 bases and at J to 7 bases, leaving 7 bases not matched to a gene. This CDR3 spans 14 amino acids. The CDR3 DNA is TGTGCCAGCAGCCGAGGGACAGGGAACGGTGGCTACACCTTC. Amino acids: CASSRGTGNGGYTF.

In its sample, this clonotype was seen many times. This chain links TRBV20-1 with TRBJ2-3; D uncertain. V shed 4 bases and J shed 5 bases, with 4 bases lying between them. Germline-derived CDR1 and CDR2 are DFQATT and SNEGSKA (reference sequence). CDR3 size: 10 residues. The CDR3 bases are TGCAGTGCTAAAGTAGATACGCAGTATTTT. This codes for CSAKVDTQYF.

The rearrangement uses TRBV7-2 and TRBJ2-1, with D possibly being TRBD2 (5 bases). Germline assignment: CDR1 SGHTA and CDR2 FQGNSA. Trimming stripped 1 base from V and 7 bases from J, with 14 bases between. This CDR3 region has 15 residues. The CDR3 nucleotides are TGTGCCAGCAGCTTAGTCCTCCTCTCGGGAAATGAGCAGTTCTTC. Translating gives CASSLVLLSGNEQFF.

This clonotype was detected ten times or more. V and J are TRBV20-1 and TRBJ1-2; perhaps TRBD1 as D (6 bases). V lost 2 bases to trimming and J lost 2 bases, with 12 bases between them. The germline V gene encodes CDR1 DFQATT and CDR2 SNEGSKA (reference sequence). The CDR3 is made up of 14 amino acids. CDR3 sequence (DNA): TGCAGTGCTAGAAAATTTACAGGGAACTATGGCTACACCTTC. Its protein is CSARKFTGNYGYTF.

There are a few counts of this clonotype. As DNA, the CDR3 is TGTGCCAGTCCCTTTCGGGGAGGCTACACCTTC. It is translated as CASPFRGGYTF. This chain joins TRBV7-2 and TRBJ1-2; no firm D call. Trimming cost V 9 bases and J 8 bases, with 13 bases left between them. The CDR3 consists of 11 residues. The germline V gene encodes CDR1 SGHTA and CDR2 FQGNSA.

This clonotype appeared many times. The genes are TRBV5-1 and TRBJ2-7, with 11 bases identical to TRBD1. This CDR3 has 14 residues. Trimming cost V 4 bases and J 7 bases; bases outside gene matches: 7. Germline assignment: CDR1 SGHRS and CDR2 YFSETQ. CDR3 loop: CASSHGDRGGEQYF. The CDR3 DNA follows: TGCGCCAGCAGCCACGGGGACAGGGGGGGAGAGCAGTACTTC.